What follows are 17 T cell receptor beta chains derived from one specimen sequenced in a study of cytomegalovirus exposure and HLA in healthy donors (dated by TCRdb to about 2017). The library came from the immunoSEQ multiplex PCR assay. For the multiplex PCR, a mixture combining 60 forward primers for TCR Vbeta segments and 13 reverse primers for TCR Jbeta segments was used. In TCRdb, the immuneACCESS table is reduced to in-frame sequences with V and J assigned. These tables do not hold every clone; where another copy was compared, an unresolved V gene accounts for under half, and the others remain unexplained. This sample has about 150,000 clones in its table, and approximately 74% of those were observed once. In total, the top ten clones hold 2.8% of the sample. Material for sequencing was PBMCs. Source of these receptors: a man younger than 35 in good health and CMV-seronegative.

The rearrangement joins TRBV19 to TRBJ1-5; TRBD1 might be the D (5 bases). CDR3 length: 13 residues. Germline loops: CDR1 LNHDA, CDR2 SQIVND (reference sequence). The ends were cut back, 5 bases at V and 5 bases at J, with 10 bases in the middle. CDR3 bases: TGTGCCAGTAGTCGACAGATTGATCAGCCCCAGCATTTT. It is translated as CASSRQIDQPQHF.

The chain combines TRBV4-1 with TRBJ2-5; 8 nucleotides line up with TRBD2. J was trimmed by 5 bases and V by 4 bases; bases with no gene match: 18. In germline, CDR1 is MGHRA, CDR2 YSYEKL. The length of the CDR3 is 18 residues. DNA of the CDR3: TGCGCCAGCAGCCGACTTCCAGGGATTAGCGGGGTTTCGGAGACCCAGTACTTC. This sequence encodes CASSRLPGISGVSETQYF.

This chain connects TRBV6-4 to TRBJ1-2, with no clear D. Germline assignment: CDR1 MRHNA and CDR2 SNTAGT. V lost 0 bases to trimming and J lost 2 bases, with 16 bases between them. CDR3 length equals 17 residues. This CDR3 is CASSDSRGKAANYGYTF. Here the CDR3 DNA reads TGTGCCAGCAGTGACTCCCGCGGAAAGGCAGCAAACTATGGCTACACCTTC.

The rearrangement links TRBV28 to TRBJ1-5, with 7 bases that match TRBD1. The CDR3 has 16 amino acids. Trimming cost V 4 bases and J 3 bases; bases outside gene matches: 9. Germline lookup yields CDR1 MDHEN and CDR2 SYDVKM. As DNA, the CDR3 is TGTGCCAGCAGTTCACTAATCGACAGGGACAATCAGCCCCAGCATTTT. It specifies CASSSLIDRDNQPQHF. The full variable domain, with the rest looked up from reference TRBV28 and TRBJ1-5, is DVKVTQSSRYLVKRTGEKVFLECVQDMDHENMFWYRQDPGLGLRLIYFSYDVKMKEKGDIPEGYSVSREKKERFSLILESASTNQTSMYLCASSSLIDRDNQPQHFGDGTRLSIL.

The chain combines TRBV4-3 with TRBJ2-6; D is possibly TRBD1 (7 bases). CDR3 size: 18 residues. Trimming stripped 1 base from V and 2 bases from J, with 15 bases between. Germline V gene sequence: CDR1 LGHNA, CDR2 YSLEER. The CDR3 sequence is CASSQGGRGVAGANVLTF. The CDR3 DNA sequence: TGCGCCAGCAGCCAAGGTGGCAGGGGGGTGGCTGGGGCCAACGTCCTGACTTTC.

Written as DNA, the CDR3 is TGTGCCAGCTCTGCTAGTTCCCCGGAGACCCAGTACTTC. Amino acid sequence: CASSASSPETQYF. The chain employs TRBV18 and TRBJ2-5; D not resolved. V gave up 6 bases and J gave up 5 bases, with 13 bases separating them. The V gene's germline CDR1 is KGHSH and CDR2 LQKENI. This CDR3 is built from 13 residues.

The chain is built from TRBV6-1 and TRBJ2-4; no reliable D call. Germline CDR1 and CDR2: MNHNS and SASEGT. The V and J ends lost 6 bases and 1 base respectively, with 13 bases between them. The CDR3 has 15 amino acids. The CDR3 spells CASSPRTNAKNIQYF. The CDR3 region has the DNA TGTGCCAGCAGCCCTAGAACGAATGCCAAAAACATTCAGTACTTC.

This chain connects TRBV9 to TRBJ1-3; a possible D gene is TRBD1 (5 bases). From germline, CDR1 is SGDLS and CDR2 YYNGEE. V was trimmed by 2 bases and J by 2 bases, leaving 11 bases between them. This CDR3 contains 15 residues. The CDR3 is CASSVAGGAGNTIYF. The CDR3 region has the DNA TGTGCCAGCAGCGTCGCGGGGGGAGCTGGAAACACCATATATTTT.

A word on this clone: Germline is not matched at one junction end, which may reflect a read error. The chain joins TRBV4-2 to TRBJ2-3; perhaps TRBD2 as D (5 bases). Per the germline V gene, CDR1 is LGHNA and CDR2 is YNFKEQ. The CDR3 is 13 residues long. In DNA form, the CDR3 reads TGTGCCAGCAGTCAAGAACGGGGAGATACGCAGTATTTT. This gives the protein CASSQERGDTQYF.

The sample holds a few counts of this clone. This chain connects TRBV5-6 to TRBJ1-6; no clear D. The germline V gene has CDR1 SGHDT and CDR2 YYEEEE. The CDR3 extends over 14 amino acids. The ends were cut back, 4 bases at V and 7 bases at J, with 12 bases in the middle. The CDR3, as DNA: TGTGCCAGCAGCGGGGTCGACTACAATTCACCCCTCCACTTT. Translated: CASSGVDYNSPLHF.

The chain is built from TRBV28 and TRBJ2-1, with 11 bases aligning to TRBD1. The junction had 7 bases not matched to a gene; V was cut back by 3 bases and J by 6 bases. CDR1 and CDR2 (germline): MDHEN, SYDVKM. This CDR3 is built from 16 residues. DNA of the CDR3: TGTGCCAGCAGTTTTTTTCGCGGGACAGGGGGCAATGAGCAGTTCTTC. This translates into CASSFFRGTGGNEQFF.

The CDR3 coding sequence is TGTGCCAGCAGCCCAGGGGTAGCTGGCTACACCTTC. Translating gives CASSPGVAGYTF. The rearrangement joins TRBV5-5 to TRBJ1-2, with D possibly TRBD1 on 6 matching bases. Germline loops: CDR1 SGHKS, CDR2 YYEKEE (reference sequence). The germline V and J ends were trimmed by 4 bases and 7 bases, with 11 bases remaining between them. The CDR3 is 12 residues long. Together with reference TRBV5-5 and TRBJ1-2, the CDR3 gives the full variable domain: DAGVTQSPTHLIKTRGQQVTLRCSPISGHKSVSWYQQVLGQGPQFIFQYYEKEERGRGNFPDRFSARQFPNYSSELNVNALLLGDSALYLCASSPGVAGYTFGSGTRLTVV.

The table lists this clone with a few counts. The rearrangement links TRBV6-6 to TRBJ1-4; D is unclear. The V end was cut by 0 bases, the J end by 10 bases, with 3 bases between. The CDR3 has 11 amino acids. Germline CDR1 is MNHNY and CDR2 is SVGAGI (reference sequence). The CDR3 nucleotides are TGTGCCAGCAGTTACTCCTCAAAACTGTTTTTT. This encodes CASSYSSKLFF.

The chain combines TRBV14 with TRBJ1-1, with D tentatively TRBD1 (6 bases). CDR1 and CDR2 from the germline V gene are SGHDN and FVKESK. This CDR3 region has 12 residues. Trimming took 4 bases from V and 8 from J, leaving 11 bases between them. This chain's CDR3 is CASSLRTAEAFF. The CDR3 DNA reads TGTGCCAGCAGCCTAAGGACAGCAGAAGCTTTCTTT.

The rearrangement links TRBV30 to TRBJ1-3, with TRBD1 as a possible D gene (5 bases). CDR1 and CDR2 (germline): GTSNPN, SVGIG (reference sequence). V was trimmed by 1 base and J by 7 bases, leaving 17 bases between them. This CDR3 is built from 15 residues. CDR3 region: CAWSEGQSGGNTIYF. The DNA for the CDR3 is TGTGCCTGGAGTGAGGGGCAATCAGGCGGTAACACCATATATTTT.

V gene TRBV5-4 combines with J gene TRBJ2-7; D is perhaps TRBD2 (5 bases). Trimming stripped 2 bases from V and 0 bases from J, with 9 bases between. This CDR3 region has 14 residues. Germline assignment: CDR1 SGHNT and CDR2 YYREEE (reference sequence). The CDR3 nucleotides are TGTGCCAGCAGCTTTTGGGAGAGCTCCTACGAGCAGTACGTC. The encoded protein is CASSFWESSYEQYV.

The CDR3 spells CASSVGLAGTKETQYF. For the CDR3, the DNA is TGTGCCAGCTCTGTAGGACTAGCGGGGACCAAAGAGACCCAGTACTTC. The chain uses TRBV25-1 and TRBJ2-5; TRBD2 matches 12 bases. J was trimmed by 3 bases and V by 8 bases; bases with no gene match: 10. This CDR3 comprises 16 residues. Germline lookup yields CDR1 MGHDK and CDR2 SYGVNS.